The 12 T cell receptor beta chains below all came from one sample that was sequenced in a study of STAT3 mutations in large granular lymphocyte leukemia (dated by TCRdb to about 2019). Beyond this particular receptor, the publication reports: At least one immunodominant TCRbeta clonotype was present in every T-LGLL patient, and multiple immunodominant subclonotypes appeared in about half of the T-LGLL patients.

For these receptors, no antigen is known. Libraries were prepared through the immunoSEQ multiplex PCR assay. TCRdb obtained this table from immuneACCESS and retained in-frame rearrangements with V and J assigned. These tables miss some clones; where compared with another copy, unresolved V genes account for less than half of the shortfall, and the remainder is unexplained. Present in this sample are about 42,000 clones, about 81% of which were seen just once. Of the sample, around 0.44% is held by the ten largest clones. Sequenced material: PBMCs. Receptors originate from a human donor with T large granular lymphocyte leukemia. Some clones in this sample may be carry-over from other donors' samples.

V is TRBV7-9 and J is TRBJ1-1; D is possibly TRBD1 (6 bases). The V gene's germline CDR1 is SEHNR and CDR2 FQNEAQ (reference sequence). This CDR3 region has 16 residues. V shed 1 base and J shed 4 bases, with 16 bases lying between them. CDR3 sequence: CASSLGEGVGGTEAFF. In nucleotides, the CDR3 is TGTGCCAGCAGCTTAGGGGAGGGGGTTGGTGGCACTGAAGCTTTCTTT.

This chain links TRBV27 with TRBJ1-4; 9 bases map to TRBD1. Germline CDR1 is MNHEY and CDR2 is SMNVEV (reference sequence). V dropped 6 bases and J dropped 4; count of bases not matched to a gene: 6. This CDR3 has 15 residues. Here the CDR3 reads CASSRRTGVNEKLFF. CDR3 DNA sequence: TGTGCCAGCAGCCGTAGGACAGGGGTTAATGAAAAACTGTTTTTT.

The chain carries TRBV7-8 and TRBJ2-7; 8 bases line up with TRBD1. Germline lookup yields CDR1 SGHVS and CDR2 FQNEAQ. V shed 5 bases, J shed 2 bases, and the junction held 20 bases outside the gene matches. This CDR3 is 19 amino acids long. The CDR3 reads CASSHIGTGRLLGTYEQYF. CDR3 bases: TGTGCCAGCAGCCACATCGGGACAGGCCGCCTGCTTGGGACCTACGAGCAGTACTTC.

This chain uses TRBV7-6 with TRBJ2-5; D call uncertain. V lost 4 bases and J lost 1, with 1 base in between. Germline assignment: CDR1 SGHVS and CDR2 FNYEAQ. The length of the CDR3 is 11 residues. CDR3 DNA: TGTGCCAGCAGCTCCCAAGAGACCCAGTACTTC. Its translation is CASSSQETQYF.

J is TRBJ1-1 and V is TRBV10-3; D possibly corresponds to TRBD1 (6 bases). The CDR3 consists of 14 residues. The V gene lost 8 bases and the J gene lost 0 bases, with 13 bases spanning the gap. CDR1 ENHRY and CDR2 SYGVKD come from the germline V gene. CDR3 amino acids: CAIGDRLMNTEAFF. The CDR3 DNA is TGTGCCATCGGCGACAGGTTGATGAACACTGAAGCTTTCTTT.

The rearrangement links TRBV5-4 to TRBJ1-1, with TRBD1 matching 7 bases. The CDR3 is 15 amino acids. Trimming removed 1 base from V and 5 bases from J; junction bases left unmatched: 8. Germline V gives CDR1 SGHNT, CDR2 YYREEE (reference sequence). The chain's CDR3 is CASSLPLRGRTEAFF. The CDR3, as DNA: TGTGCCAGCAGCTTGCCATTAAGGGGGCGAACTGAAGCTTTCTTT.

The rearrangement links TRBV25-1 to TRBJ1-1; D unclear. V lost 4 bases to trimming and J lost 5 bases, with 14 bases between them. This CDR3 is 14 amino acids long. Germline lookup yields CDR1 MGHDK and CDR2 SYGVNS. The chain's CDR3 is CASSAGVQGTEAFF. In nucleotides, the CDR3 is TGTGCCAGCAGTGCAGGAGTCCAAGGGACTGAAGCTTTCTTT.

This clone appeared a single time. The CDR3 here is CASSLAGVYSGANVLTF. In nucleotides, the CDR3 is TGTGCCAGCAGCTTAGCAGGGGTCTACTCTGGGGCCAACGTCCTGACTTTC. The chain combines TRBV7-9 with TRBJ2-6; D is perhaps TRBD1 (5 bases). This CDR3 is 17 amino acids long. The V gene's germline CDR1 is SEHNR and CDR2 FQNEAQ (reference sequence). V was clipped by 0 bases and J by 0 bases, with 9 bases between them.

The V call is TRBV6-5, the J call TRBJ2-3; 7 bases map to TRBD2. This CDR3 comprises 13 residues. Germline-derived CDR1 and CDR2 are MNHEY and SVGAGI. The J segment lost 4 bases and the V segment lost 2 bases, leaving 0 bases of the junction unmatched. The CDR3 nucleotides read TGTGCCAGCAGTTACGCGGGGGCAGATACGCAGTATTTT. Its protein product is CASSYAGADTQYF.

This rearrangement joins TRBV28 to TRBJ2-5; a weak D match, TRBD1 (5 bases). The CDR3 length is 15 residues. Between the trimmed V and J ends, which lost 2 bases and 7 bases, there was a span of 17 bases. Looked up from germline, CDR1 is MDHEN and CDR2 is SYDVKM. The CDR3, as DNA: TGTGCCAGCAGTTTAAGGGGTCGGTCCAGGTGGACCCAGTACTTC. Translation: CASSLRGRSRWTQYF.

There are a few counts of this clone. The rearrangement links TRBV9 to TRBJ2-3; 8 bases line up with TRBD1. This CDR3 has 14 residues. Germline CDR1 and CDR2: SGDLS and YYNGEE. Trimming at V came to 4 bases and at J to 3 bases, leaving 4 bases not matched to a gene. CDR3 in amino acids: CASSWTGLTDTQYF. The DNA for the CDR3 is TGTGCCAGCAGCTGGACAGGGCTAACAGATACGCAGTATTTT.

The CDR3 reads CASSFGISYNEQFF. DNA for the CDR3: TGCGCCAGCAGCTTTGGGATCTCCTACAATGAGCAGTTCTTC. The J gene is TRBJ2-1, the V gene TRBV5-1; D not resolved. This CDR3 region has 14 residues. CDR1 is SGHRS, CDR2 YFSETQ, per germline. V was clipped by 2 bases and J by 0 bases, with 6 bases between them.